The clone carrying this T cell receptor (beta chain) was counted once. Its specificity is unknown. This sample includes further DNA sequences coding for the same CDR3. These data are taken from a study of T cell responses to AZD1222 COVID-19 vaccine. Study conclusions and caveats: Nearly half of spike-specific TCRs reportedly target variant regions that are unmutated in the B.1.351 and B.1.1.7 variants.

The analysis combined second doses at about 4 or about 12 weeks. The method was immunoSEQ multiplex PCR; TCRdb's version includes in-frame clones alone and lacks a portion of them. This table has tens of thousands of clones, 70% to 90% appearing once. The CDR3 has 14 amino acids. Trimming stripped 1 base from V and 1 base from J, with 5 bases between. Germline values: CDR1 KGHSH, CDR2 LQKENI. The rearrangement links TRBV18 to TRBJ1-5, with no clear D. The specimen comprised peripheral blood, sampled 28 days after the second AZD1222 dose. The clonotype was recovered from an adult who received the AZD1222 COVID-19 vaccine. The chain's CDR3 is CASSPQGSNQPQHF. CDR3 DNA sequence: TGTGCCAGCTCACCACAGGGAAGCAATCAGCCCCAGCATTTT.